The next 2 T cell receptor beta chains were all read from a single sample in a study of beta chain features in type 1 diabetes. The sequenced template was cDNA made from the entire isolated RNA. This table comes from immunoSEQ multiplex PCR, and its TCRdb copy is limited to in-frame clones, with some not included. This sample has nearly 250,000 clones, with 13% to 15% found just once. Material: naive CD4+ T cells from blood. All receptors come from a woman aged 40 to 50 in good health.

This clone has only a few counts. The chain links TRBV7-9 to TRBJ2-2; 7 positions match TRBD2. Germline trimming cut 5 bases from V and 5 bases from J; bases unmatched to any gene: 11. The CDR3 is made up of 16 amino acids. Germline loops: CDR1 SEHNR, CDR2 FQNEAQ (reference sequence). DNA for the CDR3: TGTGCCAGCAGCCCCACCGGAAGGGAGGGGACCGGGGAGCTGTTTTTT. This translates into CASSPTGREGTGELFF.

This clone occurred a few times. CDR3 DNA sequence: TGTGCCATCAGTGGTAGGACTGAAAGCTCCTACGAGCAGTACTTC. Amino acid sequence: CAISGRTESSYEQYF. The chain recombines TRBV10-3 with TRBJ2-7; possibly TRBD2 for D (5 bases). The germline V and J ends were trimmed by 4 bases and 0 bases, with 13 bases remaining between them. This CDR3 has 15 amino acids. CDR1 and CDR2 (germline): ENHRY, SYGVKD.